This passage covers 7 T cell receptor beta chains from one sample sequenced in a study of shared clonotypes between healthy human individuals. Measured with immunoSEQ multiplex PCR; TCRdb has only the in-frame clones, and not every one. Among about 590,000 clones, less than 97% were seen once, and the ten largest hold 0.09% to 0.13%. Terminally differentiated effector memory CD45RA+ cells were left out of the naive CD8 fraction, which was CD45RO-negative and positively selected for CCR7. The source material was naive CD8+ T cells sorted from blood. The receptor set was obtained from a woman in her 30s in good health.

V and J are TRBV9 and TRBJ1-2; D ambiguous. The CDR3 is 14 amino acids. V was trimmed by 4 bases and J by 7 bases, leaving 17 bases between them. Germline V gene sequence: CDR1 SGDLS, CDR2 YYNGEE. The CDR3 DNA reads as TGTGCCAGCAGCCCCCCCCGGAGCGGGATTGGCTACACCTTC. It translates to CASSPPRSGIGYTF. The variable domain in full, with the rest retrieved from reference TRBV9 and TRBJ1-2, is DSGVTQTPKHLITATGQRVTLRCSPRSGDLSVYWYQQSLDQGLQFLIQYYNGEERAKGNILERFSAQQFPDLHSELNLSSLELGDSALYFCASSPPRSGIGYTFGSGTRLTVV.

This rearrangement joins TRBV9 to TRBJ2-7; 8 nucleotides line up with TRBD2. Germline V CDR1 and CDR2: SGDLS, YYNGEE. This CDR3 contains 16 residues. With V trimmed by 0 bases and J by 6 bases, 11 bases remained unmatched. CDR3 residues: CASSVERSSGRPEQYF. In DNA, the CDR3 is TGTGCCAGCAGCGTAGAGAGGTCCAGCGGGAGACCCGAGCAGTACTTC.

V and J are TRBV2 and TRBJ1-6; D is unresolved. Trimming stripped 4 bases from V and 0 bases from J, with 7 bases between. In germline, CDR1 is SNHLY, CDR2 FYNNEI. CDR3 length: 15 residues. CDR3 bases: TGTGCCAGCAGTGGGGATATCTCCTATAATTCACCCCTCCACTTT. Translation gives CASSGDISYNSPLHF.

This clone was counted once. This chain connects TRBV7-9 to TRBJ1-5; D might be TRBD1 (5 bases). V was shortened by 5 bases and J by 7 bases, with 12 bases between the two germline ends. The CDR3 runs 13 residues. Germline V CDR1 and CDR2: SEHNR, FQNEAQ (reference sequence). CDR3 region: CASSDGGAQPQHF. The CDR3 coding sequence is TGTGCCAGCAGCGACGGGGGAGCACAGCCCCAGCATTTT.

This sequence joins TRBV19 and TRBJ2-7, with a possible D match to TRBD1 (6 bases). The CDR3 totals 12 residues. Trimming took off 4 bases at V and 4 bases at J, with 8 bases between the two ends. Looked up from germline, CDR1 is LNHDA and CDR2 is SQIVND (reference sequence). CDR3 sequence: CASSTQGYEQYF. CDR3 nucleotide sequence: TGTGCCAGTAGTACCCAGGGGTACGAGCAGTACTTC. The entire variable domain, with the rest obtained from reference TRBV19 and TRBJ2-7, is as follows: DGGITQSPKYLFRKEGQNVTLSCEQNLNHDAMYWYRQDPGQGLRLIYYSQIVNDFQKGDIAEGYSVSREKKESFPLTVTSAQKNPTAFYLCASSTQGYEQYFGPGTRLTVT.

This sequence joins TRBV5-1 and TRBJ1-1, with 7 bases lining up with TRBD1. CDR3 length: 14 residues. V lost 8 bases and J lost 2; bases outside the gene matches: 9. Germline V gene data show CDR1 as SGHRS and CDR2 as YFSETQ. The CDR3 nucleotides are TGCGCCAGTAGACCTCGACAGGGTAACACTGAAGCTTTCTTT. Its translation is CASRPRQGNTEAFF.

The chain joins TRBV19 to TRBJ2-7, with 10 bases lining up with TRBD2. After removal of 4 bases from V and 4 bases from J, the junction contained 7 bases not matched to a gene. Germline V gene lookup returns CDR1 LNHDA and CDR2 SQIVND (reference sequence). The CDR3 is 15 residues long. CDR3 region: CASSTGLARGYEQYF. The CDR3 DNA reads TGTGCCAGTAGTACGGGACTAGCGCGAGGGTACGAGCAGTACTTC.